This T cell receptor (beta chain) is drawn from a study of shared clonotypes between healthy human individuals. Across the study: Plates per donor: three CD4 naive, three CD4 memory, two CD8 naive, one CD8 memory. General study findings and limits: Memory subsets generally showed lower estimated richness than naive subsets. Relative to clonotypes present in all four donors, those not shared had lower generation probabilities.

V gave up 9 bases and J gave up 0 bases, with 11 bases separating them. Germline V gene data show CDR1 as SNHLY and CDR2 as FYNNEI. The CDR3 runs 13 residues. The naive CD8 fraction comprised CD45RO-negative cells positively selected for CCR7 and excluded terminally differentiated effector memory CD45RA+ cells. Nashville, Tennessee was home to all donors, each a Caucasian adult. Of note for this clone: Antigen specificity is unknown.

Sequencing was performed with immunoSEQ multiplex PCR; in TCRdb, only in-frame clones are kept and a portion is missing. The data contain about 2 million clones, approximately 94% of them seen just once; the ten biggest clones take up 1% to 1.5%. This receptor was taken from a man younger than 35 in good health. Sequencing was done on a sample of naive CD8+ T cells sorted from blood. The gene calls are TRBV2 and TRBJ2-5; D remains ambiguous. CDR3: CASRDGYQETQYF. The CDR3 DNA follows: TGTGCCAGTAGAGACGGGTACCAAGAGACCCAGTACTTC.